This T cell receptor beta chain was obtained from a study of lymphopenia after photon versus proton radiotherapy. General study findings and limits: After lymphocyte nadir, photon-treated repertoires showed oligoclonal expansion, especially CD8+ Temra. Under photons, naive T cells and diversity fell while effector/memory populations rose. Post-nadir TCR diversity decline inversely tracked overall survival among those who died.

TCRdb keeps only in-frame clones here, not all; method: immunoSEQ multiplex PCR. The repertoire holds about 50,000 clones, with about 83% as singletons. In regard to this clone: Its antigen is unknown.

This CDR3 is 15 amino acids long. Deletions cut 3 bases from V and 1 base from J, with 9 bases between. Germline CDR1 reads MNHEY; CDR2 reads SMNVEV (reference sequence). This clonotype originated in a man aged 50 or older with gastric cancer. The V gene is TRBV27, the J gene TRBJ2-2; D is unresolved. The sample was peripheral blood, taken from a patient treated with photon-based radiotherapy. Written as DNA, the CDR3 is TGTGCCAGCAGTTTTTCGTACAGGAACACCGGGGAGCTGTTTTTT. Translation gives CASSFSYRNTGELFF.